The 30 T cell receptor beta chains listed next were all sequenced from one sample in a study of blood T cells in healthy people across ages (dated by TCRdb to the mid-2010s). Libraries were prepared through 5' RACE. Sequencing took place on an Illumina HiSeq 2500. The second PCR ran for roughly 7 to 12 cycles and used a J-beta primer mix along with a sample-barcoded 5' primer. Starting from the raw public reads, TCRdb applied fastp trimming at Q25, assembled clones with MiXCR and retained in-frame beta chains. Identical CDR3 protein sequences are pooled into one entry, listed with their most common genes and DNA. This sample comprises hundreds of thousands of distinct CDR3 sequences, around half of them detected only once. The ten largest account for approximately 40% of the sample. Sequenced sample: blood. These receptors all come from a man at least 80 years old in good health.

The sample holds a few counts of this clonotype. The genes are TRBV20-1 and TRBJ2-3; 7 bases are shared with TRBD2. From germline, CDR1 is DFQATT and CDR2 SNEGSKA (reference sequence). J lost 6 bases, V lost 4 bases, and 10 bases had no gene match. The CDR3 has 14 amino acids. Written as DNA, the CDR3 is TGCAGTGCTACCCAGCGGGACGTCCTCGATACGCAGTATTTT. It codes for CSATQRDVLDTQYF.

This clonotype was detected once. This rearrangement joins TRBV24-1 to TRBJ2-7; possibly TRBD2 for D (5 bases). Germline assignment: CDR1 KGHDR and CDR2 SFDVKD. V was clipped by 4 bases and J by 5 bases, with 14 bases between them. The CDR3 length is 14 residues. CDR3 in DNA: TGTGCCACCAGTGACCCAGCGGTGGGCAACGAGCAGTACTTC. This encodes CATSDPAVGNEQYF.

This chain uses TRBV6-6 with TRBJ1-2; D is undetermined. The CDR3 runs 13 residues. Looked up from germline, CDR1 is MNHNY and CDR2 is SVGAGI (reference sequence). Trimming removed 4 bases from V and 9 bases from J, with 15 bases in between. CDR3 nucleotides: TGTGCCAGCAGTTCGAGCGGCCTCGACCGCTACACCTTC. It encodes CASSSSGLDRYTF.

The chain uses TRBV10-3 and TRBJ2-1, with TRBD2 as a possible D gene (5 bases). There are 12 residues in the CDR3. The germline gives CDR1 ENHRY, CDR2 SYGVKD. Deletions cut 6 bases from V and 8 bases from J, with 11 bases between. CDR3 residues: CAIRESGHEQFF. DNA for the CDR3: TGTGCCATCAGGGAAAGCGGCCATGAGCAGTTCTTC.

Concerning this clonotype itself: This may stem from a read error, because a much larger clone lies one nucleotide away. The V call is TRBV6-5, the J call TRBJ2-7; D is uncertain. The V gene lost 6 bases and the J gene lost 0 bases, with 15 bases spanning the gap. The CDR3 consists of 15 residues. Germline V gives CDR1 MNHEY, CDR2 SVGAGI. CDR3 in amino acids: CASRPDVQSSYEQYF. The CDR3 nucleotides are TGTGCCAGCAGACCCGACGTGCAGAGCTCCTACGAGCAGTACTTC.

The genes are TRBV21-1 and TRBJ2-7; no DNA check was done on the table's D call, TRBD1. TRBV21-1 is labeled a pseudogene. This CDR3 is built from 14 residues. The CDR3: CASSKNGGSYEQYF. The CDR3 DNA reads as TGTGCCAGCAGCAAAAACGGGGGGTCCTACGAGCAGTACTTC.

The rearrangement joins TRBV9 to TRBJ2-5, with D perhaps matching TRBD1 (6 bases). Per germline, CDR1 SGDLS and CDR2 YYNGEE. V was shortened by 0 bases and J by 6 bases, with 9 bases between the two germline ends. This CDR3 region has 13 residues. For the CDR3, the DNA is TGTGCCAGCAGCGTAGTAGGGGGTCAGACCCAGTACTTC. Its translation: CASSVVGGQTQYF.

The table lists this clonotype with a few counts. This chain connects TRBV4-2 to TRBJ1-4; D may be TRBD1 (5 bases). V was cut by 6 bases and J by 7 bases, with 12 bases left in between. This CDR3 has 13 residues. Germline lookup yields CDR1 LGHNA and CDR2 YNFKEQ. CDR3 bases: TGTGCCAGCAGGGGGGGAGGGAGTGAAAAACTGTTTTTT. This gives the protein CASRGGGSEKLFF.

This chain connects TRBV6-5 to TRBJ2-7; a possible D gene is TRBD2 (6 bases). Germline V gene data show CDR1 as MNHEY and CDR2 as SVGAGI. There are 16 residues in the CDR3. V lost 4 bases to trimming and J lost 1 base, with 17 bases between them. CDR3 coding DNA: TGTGCCAGCAGTTCCGAGGCAGGAGGGTTTTCCTACGAGCAGTACTTC. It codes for CASSSEAGGFSYEQYF.

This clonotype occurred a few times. CDR3 bases: TGCAGCGTAACCGACAGGACCTACGAGCAGTACTTC. Translated: CSVTDRTYEQYF. This chain uses TRBV29-1 with TRBJ2-7; the D gene is possibly TRBD1 (6 bases). The CDR3 runs to 12 residues. V was clipped by 6 bases and J by 2 bases, with 11 bases between them. Germline V gene sequence: CDR1 SQVTM, CDR2 ANQGSEA.

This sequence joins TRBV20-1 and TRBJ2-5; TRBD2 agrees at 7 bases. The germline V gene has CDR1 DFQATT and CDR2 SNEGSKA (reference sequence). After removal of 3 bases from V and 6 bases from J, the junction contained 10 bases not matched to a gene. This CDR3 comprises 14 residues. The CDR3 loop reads CSASVTGGDKTQYF. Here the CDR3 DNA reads TGCAGTGCTAGTGTGACGGGAGGTGACAAGACCCAGTACTTC.

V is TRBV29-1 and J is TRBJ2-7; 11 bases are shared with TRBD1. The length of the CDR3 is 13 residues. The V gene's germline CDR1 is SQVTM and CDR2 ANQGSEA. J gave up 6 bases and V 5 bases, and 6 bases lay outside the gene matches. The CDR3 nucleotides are TGCAGCGTTCGGAGGGACAGGGGGTGCGAGCAGTACTTC. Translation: CSVRRDRGCEQYF.

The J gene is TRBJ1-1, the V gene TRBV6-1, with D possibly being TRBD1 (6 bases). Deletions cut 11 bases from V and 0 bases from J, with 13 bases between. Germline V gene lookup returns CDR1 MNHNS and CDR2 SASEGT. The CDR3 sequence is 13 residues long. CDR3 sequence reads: CACNRDMNTEAFF. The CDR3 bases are TGTGCCTGCAACAGGGACATGAACACTGAAGCTTTCTTT.

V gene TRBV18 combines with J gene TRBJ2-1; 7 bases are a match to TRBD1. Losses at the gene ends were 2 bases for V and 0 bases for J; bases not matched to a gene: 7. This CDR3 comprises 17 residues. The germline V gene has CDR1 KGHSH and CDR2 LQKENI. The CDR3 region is CASSPAPRGSSYNEQFF. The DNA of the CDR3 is TGTGCCAGCTCACCAGCTCCCAGGGGGAGCTCCTACAATGAGCAGTTCTTC.

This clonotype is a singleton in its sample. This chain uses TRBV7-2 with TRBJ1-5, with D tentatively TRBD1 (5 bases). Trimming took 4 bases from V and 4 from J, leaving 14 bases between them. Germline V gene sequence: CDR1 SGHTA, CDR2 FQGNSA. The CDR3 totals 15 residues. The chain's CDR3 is CASSWGSDGNQPQHF. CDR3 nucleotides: TGTGCCAGCAGCTGGGGGTCCGACGGTAATCAGCCCCAGCATTTT.

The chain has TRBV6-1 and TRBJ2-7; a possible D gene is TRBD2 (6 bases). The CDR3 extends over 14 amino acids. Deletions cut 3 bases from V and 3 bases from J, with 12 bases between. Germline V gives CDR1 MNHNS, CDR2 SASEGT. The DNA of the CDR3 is TGTGCCAGCAGTGATTGGGACGGGGGCTACGAGCAGTACTTC. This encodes CASSDWDGGYEQYF.

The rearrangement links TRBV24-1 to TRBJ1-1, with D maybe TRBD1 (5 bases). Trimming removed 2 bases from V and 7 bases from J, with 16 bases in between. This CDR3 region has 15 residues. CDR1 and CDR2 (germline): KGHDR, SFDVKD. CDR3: CATSDSQGPDREAFF. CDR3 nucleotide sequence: TGTGCCACCAGTGATTCGCAGGGCCCGGATCGTGAAGCTTTCTTT.

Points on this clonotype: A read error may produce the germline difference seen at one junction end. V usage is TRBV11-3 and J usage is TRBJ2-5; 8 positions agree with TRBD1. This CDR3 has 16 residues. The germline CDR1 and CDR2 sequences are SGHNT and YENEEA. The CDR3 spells CASSSGQGAVQEAQYF. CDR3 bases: TGTGCCAGCAGCTCTGGACAGGGCGCCGTACAAGAGGCCCAGTACTTC.

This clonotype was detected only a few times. CDR3 nucleotide sequence: TGTGCCAGCAGCTTATTCAGGGATGTTTCGGATACGCAGTATTTT. Amino acids: CASSLFRDVSDTQYF. The chain carries TRBV7-2 and TRBJ2-3, with D tentatively TRBD1 (5 bases). Trimming cost V 2 bases and J 6 bases, with 15 bases left between them. Germline CDR1 is SGHTA and CDR2 is FQGNSA. CDR3 length: 15 residues.

CDR3 amino acids: CASSTGDSSYEQYF. The CDR3 nucleotides are TGTGCCAGCAGTACTGGGGACTCCTCCTACGAGCAGTACTTC. This chain links TRBV6-1 with TRBJ2-7, with D possibly being TRBD2 (6 bases). V was shortened by 5 bases and J by 0 bases, with 11 bases between the two germline ends. The CDR3 has 14 amino acids. Germline V gives CDR1 MNHNS, CDR2 SASEGT.

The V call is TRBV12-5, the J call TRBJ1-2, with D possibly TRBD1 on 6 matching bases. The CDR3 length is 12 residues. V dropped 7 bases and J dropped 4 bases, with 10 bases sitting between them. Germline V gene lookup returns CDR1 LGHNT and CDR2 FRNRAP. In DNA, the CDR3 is TGTGCTAGTGACAAACAGGGCTATGGCTACACCTTC. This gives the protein CASDKQGYGYTF.

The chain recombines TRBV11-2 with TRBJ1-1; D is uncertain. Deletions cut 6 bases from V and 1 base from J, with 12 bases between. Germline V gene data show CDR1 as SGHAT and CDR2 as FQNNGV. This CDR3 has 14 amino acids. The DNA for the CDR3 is TGTGCCAGCAGTCTGCTTGGTTCGAACACTGAAGCTTTCTTT. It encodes CASSLLGSNTEAFF.

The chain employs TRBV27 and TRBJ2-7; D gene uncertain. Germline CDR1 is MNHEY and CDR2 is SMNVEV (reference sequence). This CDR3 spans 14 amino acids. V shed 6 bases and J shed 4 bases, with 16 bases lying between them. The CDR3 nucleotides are TGTGCCAGCAGCCCCATCGCGATGGGATACGAGCAGTACTTC. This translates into CASSPIAMGYEQYF.

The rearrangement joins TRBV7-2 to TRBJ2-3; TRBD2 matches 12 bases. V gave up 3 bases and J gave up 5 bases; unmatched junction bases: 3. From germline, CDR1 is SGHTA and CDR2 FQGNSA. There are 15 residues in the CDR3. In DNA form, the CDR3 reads TGTGCCAGCAGCTTGACTAGCGGGAGAGGAGATACGCAGTATTTT. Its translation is CASSLTSGRGDTQYF.

The CDR3 sequence: CATSDSGRGGGYTF. The CDR3 DNA sequence: TGTGCCACCAGTGATTCGGGACGGGGAGGTGGCTACACCTTC. V usage is TRBV24-1 and J usage is TRBJ1-2; a weak D match, TRBD1 (5 bases). V lost 2 bases to trimming and J lost 7 bases, with 13 bases between them. Germline V gene sequence: CDR1 KGHDR, CDR2 SFDVKD. The CDR3 contains 14 residues.

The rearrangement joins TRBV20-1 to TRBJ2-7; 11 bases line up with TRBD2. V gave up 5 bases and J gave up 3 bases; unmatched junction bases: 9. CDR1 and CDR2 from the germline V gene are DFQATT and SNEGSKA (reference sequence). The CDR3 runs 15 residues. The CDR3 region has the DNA TGCAGTGCTGGGGAGGCTAGCGGGGGGAACTACGAGCAGTACTTC. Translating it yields CSAGEASGGNYEQYF.

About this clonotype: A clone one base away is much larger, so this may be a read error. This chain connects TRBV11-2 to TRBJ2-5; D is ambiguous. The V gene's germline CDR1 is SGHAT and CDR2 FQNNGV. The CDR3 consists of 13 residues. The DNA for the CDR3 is TGTGTCAGCAGCTTAGAAGGGCAAGAGACCCAGTACTTC. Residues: CVSSLEGQETQYF.

Here the CDR3 reads CASSFDAGGSYEQYF. The CDR3 nucleotides are TGCGCCAGCAGCTTCGACGCGGGTGGGAGTTACGAGCAGTACTTC. This chain connects TRBV5-1 to TRBJ2-7; D is perhaps TRBD2 (5 bases). The CDR3 runs to 15 residues. V was clipped by 2 bases and J by 4 bases, with 16 bases between them. CDR1 and CDR2 from the germline V gene are SGHRS and YFSETQ.

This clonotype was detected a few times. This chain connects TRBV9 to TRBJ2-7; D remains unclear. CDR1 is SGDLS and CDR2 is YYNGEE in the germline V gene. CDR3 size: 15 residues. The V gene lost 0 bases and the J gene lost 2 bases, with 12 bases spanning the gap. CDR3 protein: CASSVVGSPTYEQYF. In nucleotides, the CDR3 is TGTGCCAGCAGCGTAGTTGGGTCCCCTACCTACGAGCAGTACTTC.

Here the CDR3 reads CASSPRERVAYEQYF. In nucleotides, the CDR3 is TGTGCCAGCAGCCCCCGGGAGCGGGTTGCCTACGAGCAGTACTTC. The chain uses TRBV9 and TRBJ2-4; perhaps TRBD2 as D (6 bases). The end of the DNA aligns better with TRBJ2-7, so the J call may be wrong. CDR1 SGDLS and CDR2 YYNGEE come from the germline V gene. The CDR3 has 15 residues.